Listed below are T cell receptor beta chains from one sample, sequenced in a study of graft-versus-host responses after intestinal transplantation. These TCRs are of unknown antigen specificity. Using immunoSEQ multiplex PCR, the repertoire was profiled, and TCRdb retains in-frame clones only, with some absent. The sample has 150,000 or so clones, around 90% seen once. The source material was unstimulated CD4+ T cells sorted from spleen or lymph node cells, sampled before intestinal transplant. Source of these receptors: a human donor who received an intestinal transplant. Each CDR3 is given with its conserved first and last residue. The order of the fields is clone size, V gene, J gene, D gene, CDR3 protein, CDR3 DNA. The D gene is left open where the match is weak. Not all rows give a size; the values are once, few, many and, for expanded clones, a class.

>-|TRBV5-1|TRBJ2-6|-
CASSLSSRSGANVLTF
TGCGCCAGCAGCTTGTCGAGTAGATCTGGGGCCAACGTCCTGACTTTC
>-|TRBV30|TRBJ1-1|-
CACSARGSTEAFF
TGTGCCTGCTCGGCCCGCGGGAGCACTGAAGCTTTCTTT
>-|TRBV28|TRBJ2-3|TRBD1
CASTYRDRGRSDTQYF
TGTGCCAGCACCTACCGGGACAGGGGGCGATCAGATACGCAGTATTTT
>few|TRBV7-2|TRBJ2-7|TRBD2
CASGRAGASLSEQYF
TGTGCCAGTGGGCGGGCGGGAGCGTCCCTGAGCGAGCAGTACTTC
>once|TRBV7-7|TRBJ2-1|-
CASSLELYNEQFF
TGTGCTAGCAGCTTAGAACTGTACAATGAGCAGTTCTTC
>-|TRBV7-3|TRBJ2-6|TRBD2
CASSLGGPGANVLTF
TGTGCCAGCAGCTTGGGAGGGCCCGGGGCCAACGTCCTGACTTTC
>-|TRBV5-4|TRBJ1-2|-
CASSKDRHNYGYTF
TGTGCCAGCAGCAAGGACAGACATAACTATGGCTACACCTTC
>-|TRBV29-1|TRBJ2-5|TRBD2
CSVEGGGETQYF
TGCAGCGTTGAAGGGGGAGGGGAGACCCAGTACTTC
>-|TRBV7-9|TRBJ1-1|-
CASSPPPANTEAFF
TGTGCCAGCAGCCCCCCCCCAGCGAACACTGAAGCTTTCTTT
>-|TRBV9|TRBJ2-6|-
CASSRASTGPLGANVLTF
TGTGCCAGCAGCCGCGCCTCGACAGGCCCTCTAGGGGCCAACGTCCTGACTTTC
>-|TRBV2|TRBJ2-2|-
CASSEVGLGGELFF
TGTGCCAGCAGTGAAGTGGGGCTAGGCGGGGAGCTGTTTTTT
>-|TRBV14|TRBJ1-2|TRBD1
CASSNRDRVSSNYGYTF
TGTGCCAGCAGTAACCGGGACAGAGTTTCGTCTAACTATGGCTACACCTTC
>-|TRBV6-1|TRBJ2-7|-
CASSRPGPPYEQYF
TGTGCCAGCAGCCGTCCGGGACCTCCCTACGAGCAGTACTTC
>-|TRBV15|TRBJ1-5|-
CATSRKSGGQPQHF
TGTGCCACCAGCAGAAAGAGTGGGGGACAGCCCCAGCATTTT